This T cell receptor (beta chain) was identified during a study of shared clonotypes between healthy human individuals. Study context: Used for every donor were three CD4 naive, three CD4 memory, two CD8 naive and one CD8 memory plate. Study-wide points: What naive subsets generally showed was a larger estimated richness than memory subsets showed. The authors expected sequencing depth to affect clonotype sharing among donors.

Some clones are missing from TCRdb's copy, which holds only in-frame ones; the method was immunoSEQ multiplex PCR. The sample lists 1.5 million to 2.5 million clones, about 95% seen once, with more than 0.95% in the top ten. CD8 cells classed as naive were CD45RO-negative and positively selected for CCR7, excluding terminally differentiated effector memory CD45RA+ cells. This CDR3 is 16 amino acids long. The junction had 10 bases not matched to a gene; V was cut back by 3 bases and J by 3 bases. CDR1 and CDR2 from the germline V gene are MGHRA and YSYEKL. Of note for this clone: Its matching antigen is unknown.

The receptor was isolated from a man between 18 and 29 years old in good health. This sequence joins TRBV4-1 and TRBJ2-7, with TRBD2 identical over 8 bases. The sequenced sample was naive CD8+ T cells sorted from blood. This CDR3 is CASSHPASGRGYEQYF. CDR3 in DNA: TGCGCCAGCAGCCATCCCGCGAGCGGGAGAGGCTACGAGCAGTACTTC.